The clone carrying this T cell receptor beta chain was detected only a few times. The ends lost 2 bases at V and 7 bases at J; junction bases unmatched: 6. The CDR3 is 15 amino acids. Germline CDR1 and CDR2: ENHRY and SYGVKD. These data originate in a study of neoadjuvant anti-PD-1 for oral cavity cancer. Across the whole study: Before surgery, most patients got three to four biweekly 3 mg/kg nivolumab doses. Patients without progression got a fourth dose around day 43.

Clones were sequenced by immunoSEQ multiplex PCR, and TCRdb holds only the in-frame ones, with some missing. The sample contains some 15,000 clones, 50% to 75% of which appear only once. V and J are TRBV10-3 and TRBJ2-1, with 9 bases matching TRBD1. This material consisted of PBMCs, taken before nivolumab (anti-PD-1) treatment. The source is a person aged 35-79 years with oral cavity squamous cell carcinoma. This CDR3 is CAISEVQGANNEQFF. In DNA, the CDR3 is TGTGCCATCAGTGAGGTACAGGGGGCGAATAATGAGCAGTTCTTC.